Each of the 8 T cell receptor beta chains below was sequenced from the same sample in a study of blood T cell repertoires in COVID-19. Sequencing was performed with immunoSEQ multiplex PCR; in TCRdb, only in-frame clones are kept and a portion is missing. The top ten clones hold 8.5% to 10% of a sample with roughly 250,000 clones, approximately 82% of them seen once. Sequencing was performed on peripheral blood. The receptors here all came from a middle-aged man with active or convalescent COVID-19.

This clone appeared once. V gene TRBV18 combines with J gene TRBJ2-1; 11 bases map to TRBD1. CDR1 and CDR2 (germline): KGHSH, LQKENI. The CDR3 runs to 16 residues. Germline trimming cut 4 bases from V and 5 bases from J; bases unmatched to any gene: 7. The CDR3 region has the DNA TGTGCCAGCTCACACCTCGGGACAGGGGGAAACAATGAGCAGTTCTTC. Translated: CASSHLGTGGNNEQFF. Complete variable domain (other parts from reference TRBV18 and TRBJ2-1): NAGVMQNPRHLVRRRGQEARLRCSPMKGHSHVYWYRQLPEEGLKFMVYLQKENIIDESGMPKERFSAEFPKEGPSILRIQQVVRGDSAAYFCASSHLGTGGNNEQFFGPGTRLTVL.

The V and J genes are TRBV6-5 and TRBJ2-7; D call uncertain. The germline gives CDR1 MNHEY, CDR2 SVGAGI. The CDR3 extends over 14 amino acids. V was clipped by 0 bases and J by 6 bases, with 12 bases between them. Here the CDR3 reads CASSYSRSGSEQYF. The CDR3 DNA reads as TGTGCCAGCAGTTACTCGAGGTCCGGGTCCGAGCAGTACTTC.

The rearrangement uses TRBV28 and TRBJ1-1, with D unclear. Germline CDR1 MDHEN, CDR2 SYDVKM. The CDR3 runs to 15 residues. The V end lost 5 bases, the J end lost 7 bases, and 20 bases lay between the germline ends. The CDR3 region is CASSPAARFSGEAFF. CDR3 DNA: TGTGCCAGCAGTCCCGCCGCCAGATTCAGCGGTGAAGCTTTCTTT.

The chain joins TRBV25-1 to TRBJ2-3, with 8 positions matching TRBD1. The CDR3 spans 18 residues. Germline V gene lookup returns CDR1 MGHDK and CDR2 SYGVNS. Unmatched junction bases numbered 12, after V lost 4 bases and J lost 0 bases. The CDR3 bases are TGTGCCAGCAGTGGACCGTCCGGGACAGGCTTGAGCACAGATACGCAGTATTTT. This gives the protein CASSGPSGTGLSTDTQYF.

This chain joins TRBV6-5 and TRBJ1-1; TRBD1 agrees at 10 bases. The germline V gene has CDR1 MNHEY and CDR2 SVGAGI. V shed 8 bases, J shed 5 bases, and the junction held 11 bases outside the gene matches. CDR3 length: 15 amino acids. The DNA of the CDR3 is TGTGCCAGCTCGATTTCGGGACAGGGGTTTACTGAAGCTTTCTTT. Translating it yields CASSISGQGFTEAFF.

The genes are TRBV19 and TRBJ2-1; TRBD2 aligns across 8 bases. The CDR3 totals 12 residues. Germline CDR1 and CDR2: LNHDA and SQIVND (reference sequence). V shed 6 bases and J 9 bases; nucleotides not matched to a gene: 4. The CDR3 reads CASSPGLAEQFF. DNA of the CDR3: TGTGCCAGTAGCCCCGGACTAGCTGAGCAGTTCTTC.

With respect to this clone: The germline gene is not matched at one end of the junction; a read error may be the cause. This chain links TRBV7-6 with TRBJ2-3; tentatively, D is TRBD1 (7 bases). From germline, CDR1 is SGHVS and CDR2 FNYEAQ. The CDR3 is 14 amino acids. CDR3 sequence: CASSFQGGTNTQYF. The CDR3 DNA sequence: TGTGCCAGCAGCTTTCAGGGGGGCACAAATACGCAGTATTTT.

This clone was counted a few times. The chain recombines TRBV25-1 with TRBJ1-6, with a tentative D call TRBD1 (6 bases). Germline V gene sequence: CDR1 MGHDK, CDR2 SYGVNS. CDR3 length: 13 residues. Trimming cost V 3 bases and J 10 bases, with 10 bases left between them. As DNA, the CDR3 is TGTGCCAGCAGTGACAGGGGAGAGTCACCCCTCCACTTT. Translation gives CASSDRGESPLHF.